This T cell receptor beta chain was captured in a study of blood T cell repertoires in COVID-19. Study-wide background: Both acute and convalescent COVID-19 samples were obtained from the United States, Italy and Spain.

Participants were aged about 18 to 100 years from 20 to 30 US areas. The recovered donors of Cohort 3 showed two negative PCRs, clearance, or symptom resolution. Source study methods: Quantification of nucleated cells was approximated via reference gene primer amplification. Generated by immunoSEQ multiplex PCR, the TCRdb table keeps only in-frame clones and is missing some. V, J and clone size are those of that table, while D and trimming were read from the DNA. This table has about 280,000 clones, around 90% appearing once. The CDR3 extends over 16 amino acids. The chain couples TRBV21-1 to TRBJ2-1; TRBD2, the table's D call, was not compared with the DNA. TRBV21-1 is given as a pseudogene. The receptor's source is a woman in her thirties or forties who had recovered from COVID-19. What was sequenced was PBMCs or T cells enriched from blood (not recorded which). The CDR3 here is CASSNPLAGVTNEQFF. CDR3 nucleotides: TGTGCCAGCAGCAATCCACTAGCGGGAGTTACAAATGAGCAGTTCTTC.